These 20 T cell receptor beta chains originate from one sample sequenced in a study of cytomegalovirus exposure and HLA in healthy donors. Here immunoSEQ multiplex PCR was the method, and the copy in TCRdb shows in-frame clones only, minus some. The sample has 150,000 to 200,000 clones; 84% are singletons. Sequenced: PBMCs. These receptors were obtained from a man aged 18 to 35 in good health and CMV-seropositive.

Only one count was recorded for this clone. The V gene is TRBV28, the J gene TRBJ1-2; possibly TRBD1 for D (5 bases). Per germline, CDR1 MDHEN and CDR2 SYDVKM. The CDR3 has 15 amino acids. With 5 bases removed from V and 0 bases from J, the gap between germline ends came to 13 bases. In DNA form, the CDR3 reads TGTGCCAGCAGTGAGCGACAGAGAGCTAACTATGGCTACACCTTC. Translating gives CASSERQRANYGYTF.

The chain recombines TRBV14 with TRBJ2-5, with a possible D match to TRBD2 (6 bases). With 7 bases removed from V and 5 bases from J, the gap between germline ends came to 14 bases. The CDR3 consists of 13 residues. From germline, CDR1 is SGHDN and CDR2 FVKESK. CDR3 amino acids: CASNRLVWETQYF. The CDR3 DNA follows: TGTGCCAGCAACCGACTAGTCTGGGAGACCCAGTACTTC.

The rearrangement uses TRBV29-1 and TRBJ2-3; TRBD2 matches at 8 bases. CDR1 and CDR2 from the germline V gene are SQVTM and ANQGSEA. The trim removed 4 bases at V and 3 bases at J, leaving 18 bases unmatched. This CDR3 has 18 residues. CDR3 DNA sequence: TGCAGCGTTGCGGCATCACGGCTCGGGAGGGCAGGTACAGATACGCAGTATTTT. It encodes CSVAASRLGRAGTDTQYF.

This clone was picked up one time. The J gene is TRBJ1-2, the V gene TRBV6-1, with D tentatively TRBD1 (5 bases). The ends were cut back, 2 bases at V and 8 bases at J, with 18 bases in the middle. This CDR3 comprises 15 residues. Germline-derived CDR1 and CDR2 are MNHNS and SASEGT. The CDR3 nucleotides read TGTGCCAGCAGTGAAAACCGGCAGACCGGGGGAGGCTACACCTTC. This codes for CASSENRQTGGGYTF.

The chain combines TRBV12-5 with TRBJ2-2, with TRBD1 identical over 10 bases. The CDR3 has 15 amino acids. Unmatched junction bases numbered 9, after V lost 5 bases and J lost 9 bases. Germline loops: CDR1 LGHNT, CDR2 FRNRAP. CDR3 sequence (DNA): TGTGCTAGTGGTCCCGGGACAGGGGATGAGCGGGAGCTGTTTTTT. Encoded protein: CASGPGTGDERELFF.

The V gene is TRBV5-5, the J gene TRBJ2-3; D remains unclear. The CDR3 has 13 residues. Germline V lookup: CDR1 SGHKS, CDR2 YYEKEE (reference sequence). With 0 bases removed from V and 6 bases from J, the gap between germline ends came to 8 bases. CDR3 region: CASSLERLDTQYF. The CDR3 coding sequence is TGTGCCAGCAGCTTGGAGAGGTTGGATACGCAGTATTTT.

Only one count was recorded for this clone. V and J are TRBV5-1 and TRBJ2-2; tentative D call: TRBD2 (6 bases). CDR1 is SGHRS and CDR2 is YFSETQ in the germline V gene. Trimming shortened V by 0 bases and J by 2 bases, and 8 bases separated the two germline ends. The CDR3 contains 15 residues. The CDR3 here is CASSLGTTNTGELFF. The CDR3 DNA is TGCGCCAGCAGCTTGGGGACTACCAACACCGGGGAGCTGTTTTTT.

The chain carries TRBV19 and TRBJ1-5; D unresolved. There are 14 residues in the CDR3. Looked up from germline, CDR1 is LNHDA and CDR2 is SQIVND (reference sequence). Trimming pared 4 bases from V and 1 base from J, leaving 8 bases between. CDR3 nucleotides: TGTGCCAGTAGTAGGGCTGTAAGCAATCAGCCCCAGCATTTT. Translation gives CASSRAVSNQPQHF.

The chain uses TRBV27 and TRBJ2-7, with D maybe TRBD1 (6 bases). Germline CDR1 is MNHEY and CDR2 is SMNVEV (reference sequence). The CDR3 contains 15 residues. V was clipped by 2 bases and J by 5 bases, with 16 bases between them. CDR3 in amino acids: CASSLAPGEMDEQYF. The CDR3 DNA follows: TGTGCCAGCAGTTTAGCCCCAGGGGAGATGGACGAGCAGTACTTC.

The chain has TRBV5-1 and TRBJ1-1; tentative D call: TRBD1 (5 bases). The CDR3 consists of 15 residues. Trimming pared 2 bases from V and 0 bases from J, leaving 11 bases between. Germline-derived CDR1 and CDR2 are SGHRS and YFSETQ. The CDR3 here is CASSFSLGLNTEAFF. CDR3 DNA sequence: TGCGCCAGCAGCTTCTCCCTGGGGCTGAACACTGAAGCTTTCTTT.

The chain couples TRBV9 to TRBJ2-3, with D tentatively TRBD2 (6 bases). Germline loops: CDR1 SGDLS, CDR2 YYNGEE. Between the trimmed V and J ends, which lost 0 bases and 4 bases, there was a span of 12 bases. This CDR3 is built from 15 residues. CDR3 loop: CASSVGGLSSDTQYF. DNA of the CDR3: TGTGCCAGCAGCGTAGGAGGACTATCCTCAGATACGCAGTATTTT. The variable domain in full, completed from reference TRBV9 and TRBJ2-3, reads DSGVTQTPKHLITATGQRVTLRCSPRSGDLSVYWYQQSLDQGLQFLIQYYNGEERAKGNILERFSAQQFPDLHSELNLSSLELGDSALYFCASSVGGLSSDTQYFGPGTRLTVL.

The chain links TRBV7-2 to TRBJ2-1; 11 bases are a match to TRBD2. The CDR3 consists of 15 residues. Germline V gives CDR1 SGHTA, CDR2 FQGNSA. J gave up 8 bases and V 1 base, and 4 bases lay outside the gene matches. As DNA, the CDR3 is TGTGCCAGCAGCTTAGGGCTAGCGGGAGGCTATGAGCAGTTCTTC. It encodes CASSLGLAGGYEQFF.

This chain links TRBV7-2 with TRBJ1-3; maybe TRBD1 (6 bases). The germline CDR1 and CDR2 sequences are SGHTA and FQGNSA. This CDR3 is built from 14 residues. Trimming removed 5 bases from V and 2 bases from J, with 10 bases in between. The CDR3 spells CASSETGTGNTIYF. The CDR3 nucleotides are TGTGCCAGCAGCGAAACAGGGACTGGAAACACCATATATTTT.

V usage is TRBV2 and J usage is TRBJ1-5; tentative D call: TRBD1 (5 bases). The CDR3 is 15 amino acids. Germline assignment: CDR1 SNHLY and CDR2 FYNNEI. Trimming left V 6 bases short and J 3 bases short, with 15 bases between. CDR3 amino acids: CASRAQGTLNQPQHF. The CDR3 nucleotides read TGTGCCAGCAGAGCCCAGGGAACGCTCAATCAGCCCCAGCATTTT.

This chain links TRBV19 with TRBJ1-2, with 8 positions matching TRBD1. CDR1 is LNHDA, CDR2 SQIVND, per germline (reference sequence). The ends lost 9 bases at V and 5 bases at J; junction bases unmatched: 2. CDR3 length: 11 amino acids. The CDR3 nucleotides read TGTGCCAGCGGACAGGGATATGGCTACACCTTC. Its translation is CASGQGYGYTF.

The chain joins TRBV20-1 to TRBJ2-1, with a weak D call TRBD2 (6 bases). Trimming removed 6 bases at V and 6 bases at J, with 9 bases between. The germline V gene encodes CDR1 DFQATT and CDR2 SNEGSKA (reference sequence). There are 11 residues in the CDR3. The CDR3 sequence is CSAPGVNEQFF. Written as DNA, the CDR3 is TGCAGTGCCCCGGGGGTCAATGAGCAGTTCTTC.

This clone was observed once. The chain employs TRBV5-1 and TRBJ2-1, with 14 nucleotides matching TRBD2. The CDR3 is 15 residues long. V shed 7 bases and J 6 bases; nucleotides not matched to a gene: 6. In germline, CDR1 is SGHRS, CDR2 YFSETQ. In DNA form, the CDR3 reads TGCGCCAGCTTGTCGGGACTAGCGGGAGTCAATGAGCAGTTCTTC. Amino acid sequence: CASLSGLAGVNEQFF. Based on the CDR3 plus reference TRBV5-1 and TRBJ2-1, the full variable domain is KAGVTQTPRYLIKTRGQQVTLSCSPISGHRSVSWYQQTPGQGLQFLFEYFSETQRNKGNFPGRFSGRQFSNSRSEMNVSTLELGDSALYLCASLSGLAGVNEQFFGPGTRLTVL.

The V gene is TRBV7-3, the J gene TRBJ2-3; a weak D match, TRBD2 (7 bases). Germline lookup yields CDR1 SGHTA and CDR2 FQGTGA. Trimming removed 3 bases from V and 5 bases from J, with 15 bases in between. The CDR3 is made up of 15 amino acids. The CDR3 reads CASSFRLGGGDTQYF. The CDR3, as DNA: TGTGCCAGCAGCTTCAGACTAGGGGGGGGAGATACGCAGTATTTT.

The chain combines TRBV29-1 with TRBJ2-1, with 10 bases lining up with TRBD2. V gave up 6 bases and J gave up 9 bases; unmatched junction bases: 17. Germline-derived CDR1 and CDR2 are SQVTM and ANQGSEA. The CDR3 is 16 residues long. The CDR3 region is CSVSTPGTSDGAEQFF. As DNA, the CDR3 is TGCAGCGTCTCAACTCCCGGGACTAGCGATGGAGCTGAGCAGTTCTTC.

The genes are TRBV29-1 and TRBJ2-5, with D unclear. The germline CDR1 and CDR2 sequences are SQVTM and ANQGSEA. CDR3 length equals 13 residues. V was clipped by 3 bases and J by 5 bases, with 13 bases between them. The DNA for the CDR3 is TGCAGCGTTGAGAAAAGCAGGTTCGAGACCCAGTACTTC. Translation gives CSVEKSRFETQYF.